One and the same sample provided the 6 T cell receptor beta chains below, sequenced in a study of regulatory T cells in long-lasting Graves disease. Building of the TCR beta libraries involved iRepertoire HTBI primers and Arm-PCR of CDR3 regions. TCRdb used MiXCR to reprocess the multiplex PCR reads, holding one entry per CDR3 protein. The sample records some 350,000 distinct CDR3 sequences, 15% to 20% being singletons. Time point of the sample: newly diagnosed GD, antithyroid drugs for less than 3 months. PBMCs provided the RNA from which the TCR library was made. Separately, the same data were catalogued under a study of T cells in Graves' hyperthyroidism and ophthalmopathy.

The sequencing here drew on peripheral blood mononuclear cells (PBMCs), taken at new diagnosis, from a patient treated with antithyroid drugs. The origin of the receptors is a woman between 18 and 29 years old with Graves disease.

This clonotype was observed at least ten times. The chain combines TRBV18 with TRBJ2-5; D gene ambiguous. The V and J ends lost 8 bases and 5 bases respectively, with 21 bases between them. This CDR3 has 15 amino acids. CDR1 is KGHSH, CDR2 LQKENI, per germline. DNA of the CDR3: TGTGCCAGCCATCACCCTCAGGACGTCAGTGAGACCCAGTACTTC. Translated, it gives CASHHPQDVSETQYF. The variable domain in full, completed from reference TRBV18 and TRBJ2-5, reads NAGVMQNPRHLVRRRGQEARLRCSPMKGHSHVYWYRQLPEEGLKFMVYLQKENIIDESGMPKERFSAEFPKEGPSILRIQQVVRGDSAAYFCASHHPQDVSETQYFGPGTRLLVL.

The CDR3 sequence: CASSSSFGNQPQHF. The CDR3 DNA follows: TGTGCCAGTAGTTCCAGCTTTGGCAATCAGCCCCAGCATTTT. The chain joins TRBV19 to TRBJ1-5, with D hard to call. Germline V gene data show CDR1 as LNHDA and CDR2 as SQIVND (reference sequence). This CDR3 is built from 14 residues. V was trimmed by 5 bases and J by 2 bases, leaving 10 bases between them.

Note on this clonotype: A much larger clone lies a single base off, so this may be a read error. This chain joins TRBV6-9 and TRBJ1-1; the match to TRBD1 covers 8 bases. V lost 3 bases to trimming and J lost 1 base; unmatched junction nucleotides: 4. Germline V lookup: CDR1 MNHGY, CDR2 SVAAGI. The CDR3 consists of 15 residues. The CDR3 reads CASSYPGTGNTEAFF. In nucleotides, the CDR3 is TGTGCCAGCAGTTACCCAGGGACAGGGAACACTGAAGCTTTCTTT.

Many counts were recorded for this clonotype. The rearrangement uses TRBV3-1 and TRBJ2-7, with a tentative D call TRBD1 (5 bases). Deletions cut 0 bases from V and 5 bases from J, with 11 bases between. Per germline, CDR1 LGHDT and CDR2 YNNKEL (reference sequence). The length of the CDR3 is 14 residues. CDR3 nucleotide sequence: TGTGCCAGCAGCCAAGACAGGGTTATCAACGAGCAGTACTTC. Amino acid sequence: CASSQDRVINEQYF.

This clonotype has a count of ten or more. The V gene is TRBV9, the J gene TRBJ2-5; TRBD1 matches 8 bases. Unmatched junction bases numbered 8, after V lost 1 base and J lost 3 bases. The CDR3 consists of 16 residues. The V gene's germline CDR1 is SGDLS and CDR2 YYNGEE. CDR3 DNA sequence: TGTGCCAGCAGCGTATTCACCGGGACAGGAAAAGAGACCCAGTACTTC. It translates to CASSVFTGTGKETQYF.

This chain uses TRBV9 with TRBJ2-5; no clear D. Germline CDR1 and CDR2: SGDLS and YYNGEE. The CDR3 extends over 14 amino acids. The V end was cut by 3 bases, the J end by 5 bases, with 14 bases between. DNA of the CDR3: TGTGCCAGCAGCGGGGAAGACGGCAAGGAGACCCAGTACTTC. It encodes CASSGEDGKETQYF.